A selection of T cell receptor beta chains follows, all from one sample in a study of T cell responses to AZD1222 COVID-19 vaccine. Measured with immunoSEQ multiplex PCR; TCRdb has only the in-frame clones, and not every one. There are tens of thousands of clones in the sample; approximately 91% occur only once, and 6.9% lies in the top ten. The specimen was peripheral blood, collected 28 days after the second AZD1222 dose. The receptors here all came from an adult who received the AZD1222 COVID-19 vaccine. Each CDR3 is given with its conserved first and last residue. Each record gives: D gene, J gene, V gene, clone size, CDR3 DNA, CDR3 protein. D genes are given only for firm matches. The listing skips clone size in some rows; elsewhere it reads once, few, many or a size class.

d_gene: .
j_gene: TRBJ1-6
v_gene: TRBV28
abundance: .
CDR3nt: TGTGCCAGCAGCCCTCCGGGACGGGATAATTCACCCCTCCACTTT
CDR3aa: CASSPPGRDNSPLHF

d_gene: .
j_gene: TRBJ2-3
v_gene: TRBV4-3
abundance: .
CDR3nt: TGCGCCAGCAGCCAAGATCGATCGGGAGATACGCAGTATTTT
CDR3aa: CASSQDRSGDTQYF

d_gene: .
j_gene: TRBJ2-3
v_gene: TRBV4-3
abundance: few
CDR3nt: TGCGCCAGCAGCCAGGATCGGACTATTACAGATACGCAGTATTTT
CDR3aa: CASSQDRTITDTQYF

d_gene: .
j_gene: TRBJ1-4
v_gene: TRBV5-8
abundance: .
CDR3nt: TGTGCCAGCAGCAGCGGGGTCCGGCGGGAAAAACTGTTTTTT
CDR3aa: CASSSGVRREKLFF

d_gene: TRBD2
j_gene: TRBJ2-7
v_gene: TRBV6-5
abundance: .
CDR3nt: TGTGCCAGCAGTTCTAGACTAGCGGGAAGGAATTACGAGCAGTACTTC
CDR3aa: CASSSRLAGRNYEQYF

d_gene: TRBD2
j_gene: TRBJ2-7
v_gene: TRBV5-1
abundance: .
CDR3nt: TGCGCCAGCAGTTTGACAGTGGGTAATCCACTAGCGGGAGAATCCTACGAGCAGTACTTC
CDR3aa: CASSLTVGNPLAGESYEQYF

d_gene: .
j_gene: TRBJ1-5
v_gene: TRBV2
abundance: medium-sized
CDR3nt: TGTGCCAGCAGTCTTTCAGGGACGGGAAGCAATCAGCCCCAGCATTTT
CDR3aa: CASSLSGTGSNQPQHF

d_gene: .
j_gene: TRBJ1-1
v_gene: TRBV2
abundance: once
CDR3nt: TGTGCCAGCAGTGATCGCGCTGAAGCTTTCTTT
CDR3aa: CASSDRAEAFF

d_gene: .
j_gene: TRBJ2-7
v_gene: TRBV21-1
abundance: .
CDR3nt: TGTGCCAGCAGCAAAGTAGTGGGTATCCTAACCCACGAGCAGTACTTC
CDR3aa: CASSKVVGILTHEQYF

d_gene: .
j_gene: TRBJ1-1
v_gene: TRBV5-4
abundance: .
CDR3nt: TGTGCCAGCAGCGGCGAAGCCCTGGACACTGAAGCTTTCTTT
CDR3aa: CASSGEALDTEAFF

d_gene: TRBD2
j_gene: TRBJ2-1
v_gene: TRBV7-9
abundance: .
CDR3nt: TGTGCCAGCAGCTTAGGGTTCGTGCGGGAGAATGAGCAGTTCTTC
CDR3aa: CASSLGFVRENEQFF